This TCR beta chain is drawn from a study of T cell repertoires in aging, cancer and after chemotherapy. General study points: Rebound thymic output was suggested by rising median generation probability during chemotherapy in each cancer cohort.

TRB rearrangements spanning V, D and J were amplified using mixed TRB-A/B primers. TCRdb re-called the multiplex PCR reads with MiXCR, one entry per CDR3 protein. The repertoire has about 3,400 distinct CDR3 sequences, 25% to 35% of them found once; the top ten carry about 4%. This clonotype was counted once. Its antigen remains unknown. Possible read error: a much larger clone is one base away. This CDR3 is built from 16 residues. The J segment lost 2 bases and the V segment lost 0 bases, leaving 7 bases of the junction unmatched. Germline V gene lookup returns CDR1 GTSNPN and CDR2 SVGIG (reference sequence). The template was genomic DNA from peripheral blood, not RNA.

The sequencing sample was made of blood. The sequence was collected from a human donor with a solid tumor. The chain links TRBV30 to TRBJ2-7, with 10 bases matching TRBD2. The CDR3 DNA sequence: TGTGCCTGGAGTGTACGGACCAGCGGGAGGGCCTACGAGCAGTACTTC. Protein product: CAWSVRTSGRAYEQYF.